This TCR beta chain stems from a study of shared clonotypes between healthy human individuals. Notes on the study in general: Naive subsets generally had larger estimated richness than memory subsets. Rarefaction exposed incomplete sorted-subset sequencing despite large depth.

Assay used: immunoSEQ multiplex PCR; TCRdb lists only in-frame clones, some missing. This sample has 2 million or so clones, with about 95% found just once. Naive CD8 cells lacked CD45RO, underwent positive selection for CCR7 and left out terminally differentiated effector memory CD45RA+ cells. The V gene's germline CDR1 is SNHLY and CDR2 FYNNEI. Trimming removed 8 bases from V and 1 base from J, with 15 bases in between. This CDR3 contains 14 residues. A remark on this clone: Its antigen remains unidentified.

Sequencing was carried out using naive CD8+ T cells sorted from blood. The origin of this receptor is a man aged 18 to 35 in good health. The chain uses TRBV2 and TRBJ2-7; a weak D match, TRBD1 (5 bases). CDR3 loop: CASRKGFESYEQYF. CDR3 in DNA: TGTGCCAGCCGAAAGGGGTTTGAGTCCTACGAGCAGTACTTC.